Each of the 14 T cell receptor beta chains below was sequenced from the same sample in a study of T cells in Graves' hyperthyroidism and ophthalmopathy. Using RNA transcripts as the source, TCR beta CDR3 regions were amplified. The TCR CDR3 was amplified in a first-round RT-PCR using the HTBI primer set. Using its own MiXCR run on the multiplex PCR reads, TCRdb lists one record per CDR3 protein. Here the sample spans about 640,000 distinct CDR3 sequences, about a fifth being singletons. Specimen: blood. The receptors derive from a man aged 30 to 39 with Graves' ophthalmopathy.

This clonotype was seen repeatedly, ten times or more. The chain has TRBV5-1 and TRBJ2-5, with TRBD1 as a possible D gene (6 bases). Germline CDR1 is SGHRS and CDR2 is YFSETQ. V lost 5 bases and J 7 bases, leaving 15 bases between the germline ends. This CDR3 comprises 13 residues. The CDR3 region is CASSRDTSGTQYF. CDR3 coding DNA: TGCGCCAGCAGTAGGGACACCTCGGGGACCCAGTACTTC.

This clonotype appeared many times. The chain joins TRBV2 to TRBJ1-1, with D maybe TRBD1 (6 bases). CDR3 length equals 15 residues. Trimming left V 5 bases short and J 6 bases short, with 19 bases between. Per the germline V gene, CDR1 is SNHLY and CDR2 is FYNNEI. This CDR3 reads CASSTHGQTTPEAFF. The CDR3 DNA follows: TGTGCCAGCAGTACCCATGGACAGACAACTCCTGAAGCTTTCTTT.

This chain uses TRBV27 with TRBJ2-5, with D uncertain. V lost 3 bases and J lost 5, with 10 bases in between. From germline, CDR1 is MNHEY and CDR2 SMNVEV (reference sequence). The CDR3 is 13 amino acids. Here the CDR3 reads CASSFSAWETQYF. The DNA of the CDR3 is TGTGCCAGCAGTTTTTCGGCGTGGGAGACCCAGTACTTC.

The chain links TRBV14 to TRBJ2-4; no definite D call. The germline V gene has CDR1 SGHDN and CDR2 FVKESK. V was cut by 0 bases and J by 6 bases, with 12 bases left in between. This CDR3 spans 15 amino acids. In nucleotides, the CDR3 is TGTGCCAGCAGCCAAGATGGCTGGTATTCAAACATTCAGTACTTC. This encodes CASSQDGWYSNIQYF.

This clonotype has just a few counts. The CDR3 loop is CAWLTGGNEQYF. The CDR3 DNA reads as TGTGCCTGGTTGACAGGGGGCAACGAGCAGTACTTC. This rearrangement joins TRBV30 to TRBJ2-7, with 10 nucleotides matching TRBD1. This CDR3 has 12 amino acids. Germline CDR1 is GTSNPN and CDR2 is SVGIG (reference sequence). V shed 5 bases and J 5 bases; nucleotides not matched to a gene: 3.

Only one count was recorded for this clonotype. DNA for the CDR3: TGTGCCAGCAGCACAGGACTAGCGGGAGTGGGCGAGCAGTACTTC. Translation gives CASSTGLAGVGEQYF. This rearrangement joins TRBV3-1 to TRBJ2-7; 13 bases match TRBD2. The V and J ends lost 5 bases and 6 bases, in that order; junction bases with no gene match: 7. There are 15 residues in the CDR3. Germline CDR1 LGHDT, CDR2 YNNKEL (reference sequence).

CDR3 region: CASSLTSGRDYYGYTF. In DNA, the CDR3 is TGTGCCAGCAGCTTAACATCCGGACGGGACTACTATGGCTACACCTTC. The chain has TRBV7-9 and TRBJ1-2; a weak D match, TRBD1 (5 bases). The CDR3 has 16 residues. Germline CDR1 SEHNR, CDR2 FQNEAQ (reference sequence). Between the trimmed V and J ends, which lost 2 bases and 3 bases, there was a span of 16 bases. The variable domain in full, completed from reference TRBV7-9 and TRBJ1-2, reads DTGVSQNPRHKITKRGQNVTFRCDPISEHNRLYWYRQTLGQGPEFLTYFQNEAQLEKSRLLSDRFSAERPKGSFSTLEIQRTEQGDSAMYLCASSLTSGRDYYGYTFGSGTRLTVV.

This clonotype was recorded many times. The chain uses TRBV28 and TRBJ2-7, with TRBD1 matching over 11 bases. V was pared by 5 bases and J by 6 bases, with 6 bases of the junction left unmatched. Germline CDR1 MDHEN, CDR2 SYDVKM. The CDR3 extends over 14 amino acids. The CDR3 loop reads CASSPPGTGGEQYF. CDR3 nucleotide sequence: TGTGCCAGCAGTCCCCCCGGGACAGGGGGCGAGCAGTACTTC. The variable domain in full, with the rest retrieved from reference TRBV28 and TRBJ2-7, is DVKVTQSSRYLVKRTGEKVFLECVQDMDHENMFWYRQDPGLGLRLIYFSYDVKMKEKGDIPEGYSVSREKKERFSLILESASTNQTSMYLCASSPPGTGGEQYFGPGTRLTVT.

There are a few counts of this clonotype. This chain connects TRBV4-3 to TRBJ2-7; D is possibly TRBD1 or TRBD2 (5 bases each). This CDR3 region has 15 residues. CDR1 and CDR2 (germline): LGHNA, YSLEER. The V and J ends lost 3 bases and 0 bases respectively, with 12 bases between them. The CDR3 sequence: CASSQGPSSSYEQYF. As DNA, the CDR3 is TGCGCCAGCAGCCAGGGACCGTCGAGCTCCTACGAGCAGTACTTC.

In this sample, this clonotype turned up many times. The chain combines TRBV7-9 with TRBJ2-5; 8 bases are shared with TRBD2. Germline V gene lookup returns CDR1 SEHNR and CDR2 FQNEAQ (reference sequence). The CDR3 extends over 15 amino acids. Trimming removed 5 bases from V and 2 bases from J; junction bases left unmatched: 7. CDR3 protein: CASSTGPGGQETQYF. CDR3 in DNA: TGTGCCAGCAGCACCGGGCCGGGAGGGCAAGAGACCCAGTACTTC.

This clonotype showed up just a few times. The V and J genes are TRBV20-1 and TRBJ1-4, with TRBD1 matching over 7 bases. Germline values: CDR1 DFQATT, CDR2 SNEGSKA (reference sequence). With V trimmed by 6 bases and J by 4 bases, 8 bases remained unmatched. The CDR3 is made up of 14 amino acids. CDR3 coding DNA: TGCAGTGCGGAGCCGGGACAGCTTAATGAAAAACTGTTTTTT. Translating it yields CSAEPGQLNEKLFF.

This clonotype showed up just a few times. The rearrangement uses TRBV29-1 and TRBJ2-3, with D perhaps being TRBD1 or TRBD2 (6 bases each). V gave up 2 bases and J gave up 4 bases, with 13 bases separating them. CDR1 SQVTM and CDR2 ANQGSEA come from the germline V gene. The CDR3 length is 14 residues. As DNA, the CDR3 is TGCAGCGTTGAAAGGGGGAGGATTGCAGATACGCAGTATTTT. Its translation: CSVERGRIADTQYF.

V usage is TRBV7-6 and J usage is TRBJ2-5; D possibly corresponds to TRBD2 (6 bases). This CDR3 has 15 amino acids. Germline loops: CDR1 SGHVS, CDR2 FNYEAQ. The germline V and J ends were trimmed by 3 bases and 0 bases, with 11 bases remaining between them. The CDR3 DNA reads as TGTGCCAGCAGCTTGGGGGGAGCGTACCAAGAGACCCAGTACTTC. Residues: CASSLGGAYQETQYF.

This clonotype has more than one count but fewer than ten. J is TRBJ2-2 and V is TRBV28; 8 bases are shared with TRBD2. Germline-derived CDR1 and CDR2 are MDHEN and SYDVKM. There are 16 residues in the CDR3. Losses at the gene ends were 3 bases for V and 1 base for J; bases not matched to a gene: 4. This CDR3 is CASSFGRAGNTGELFF. For the CDR3, the DNA is TGTGCCAGCAGTTTCGGGAGGGCCGGGAACACCGGGGAGCTGTTTTTT.